Listed here are 23 T cell receptor beta chains from one sample, sequenced in a study of Graves' ophthalmopathy and Graves' hyperthyroidism. The TCR beta CDR3 regions underwent amplification from RNA transcripts. Scientists carried out first-round RT-PCR using HTBI primers and then a second-round multiplex PCR. TCRdb re-analysed the multiplex PCR reads in MiXCR, keeping a single row per CDR3 protein. The sample has around 400,000 distinct CDR3 sequences, about 17% seen once. The sample consisted of peripheral blood. Source of these receptors: a woman under 30 with Graves' ophthalmopathy.

At least ten counts were recorded for this clonotype. This chain links TRBV29-1 with TRBJ1-1; D is ambiguous. Trimming removed 3 bases at V and 0 bases at J, with 8 bases between. The germline CDR1 and CDR2 sequences are SQVTM and ANQGSEA. This CDR3 has 13 residues. The CDR3 reads CSVERDMNTEAFF. The CDR3 DNA sequence: TGCAGCGTTGAGAGAGACATGAACACTGAAGCTTTCTTT.

There are many counts of this clonotype. CDR3 amino acids: CSASGQRSYEQYF. The CDR3 DNA is TGCAGTGCTAGTGGGCAGCGGAGCTACGAGCAGTACTTC. V usage is TRBV20-1 and J usage is TRBJ2-7; D may be TRBD2 (5 bases). Trimming cost V 3 bases and J 3 bases, with 12 bases left between them. This CDR3 comprises 13 residues. Germline CDR1 is DFQATT and CDR2 is SNEGSKA (reference sequence).

This clonotype was seen many times. The chain is built from TRBV11-2 and TRBJ2-7; 8 nucleotides match TRBD1. The CDR3 sequence is 15 residues long. Germline trimming cut 5 bases from V and 5 bases from J; bases unmatched to any gene: 11. From germline, CDR1 is SGHAT and CDR2 FQNNGV. CDR3 DNA: TGTGCCAGCAGCACCAAACCGGGACAGGCAAACGAGCAGTACTTC. It yields the protein CASSTKPGQANEQYF. The complete variable domain, with remaining parts taken from reference TRBV11-2 and TRBJ2-7, reads EAGVAQSPRYKIIEKRQSVAFWCNPISGHATLYWYQQILGQGPKLLIQFQNNGVVDDSQLPKDRFSAERLKGVDSTLKIQPAKLEDSAVYLCASSTKPGQANEQYFGPGTRLTVT.

This clonotype appeared many times. The V call is TRBV12-3 or TRBV12-4, the J call TRBJ1-1; TRBD1 is a possible D gene (6 bases). The CDR3 totals 13 residues. V was shortened by 11 bases and J by 6 bases, with 19 bases between the two germline ends. CDR3 region: CAGRTGIRPEAFF. CDR3 sequence (DNA): TGTGCCGGTAGAACAGGGATTCGACCTGAAGCTTTCTTT.

This clonotype was picked up many times. The chain couples TRBV10-3 to TRBJ1-5; D gene ambiguous. This CDR3 is 15 amino acids long. Trimming removed 0 bases at V and 3 bases at J, with 9 bases between. The germline V gene encodes CDR1 ENHRY and CDR2 SYGVKD. CDR3 coding DNA: TGTGCCATCAGTGAGTCGATAGATACCAATCAGCCCCAGCATTTT. This encodes CAISESIDTNQPQHF.

This clonotype has ten or more counts. The chain recombines TRBV7-3 with TRBJ1-1, with D perhaps TRBD1 (5 bases). CDR3 length equals 13 residues. Trimming stripped 5 bases from V and 6 bases from J, with 13 bases between. Germline values: CDR1 SGHTA, CDR2 FQGTGA. The CDR3 spells CASSTTRGSEAFF. The CDR3 DNA reads as TGTGCCAGCAGCACAACACGGGGGTCTGAAGCTTTCTTT.

Here the CDR3 reads CASSLARNPKETQYF. DNA of the CDR3: TGTGCCAGCAGTTTAGCGCGGAACCCAAAAGAGACCCAGTACTTC. The rearrangement joins TRBV12-3 or TRBV12-4 to TRBJ2-5; no firm D call. CDR3 length: 15 amino acids. Trimming left V 0 bases short and J 3 bases short, with 11 bases between.

The chain links TRBV6-1 to TRBJ2-7; 7 bases map to TRBD1. The CDR3 spans 15 residues. Trimming at V came to 7 bases and at J to 0 bases, leaving 9 bases not matched to a gene. Germline loops: CDR1 MNHNS, CDR2 SASEGT. This CDR3 is CASIPGTASSYEQYF. CDR3 sequence (DNA): TGTGCCAGCATTCCCGGGACAGCGAGCTCCTACGAGCAGTACTTC.

This clonotype was seen many times. The J gene is TRBJ2-2, the V gene TRBV20-1, with TRBD2 identical over 7 bases. V was clipped by 0 bases and J by 3 bases; unmatched bases: 7. This CDR3 region has 16 residues. The V gene's germline CDR1 is DFQATT and CDR2 SNEGSKA (reference sequence). This chain's CDR3 is CSARDRTGLYTGELFF. The CDR3 DNA follows: TGCAGTGCTAGAGATCGAACGGGACTATACACCGGGGAGCTGTTTTTT.

This clonotype came up many times. This may stem from a read error, because a much larger clone lies one nucleotide away. This chain links TRBV6-5 with TRBJ2-7; possible D gene TRBD1, 6 bases. CDR1 is MNHEY, CDR2 SVGAGI, per germline. The length of the CDR3 is 13 residues. The CDR3 DNA sequence: TGTGCCAGCGGTTACAGGACAGAAGGCGAGCAGTACTTC. Translated, it gives CASGYRTEGEQYF.

This clonotype was detected many times. This rearrangement joins TRBV25-1 to TRBJ2-5; 9 positions match TRBD2. V trimming: 3 bases; J trimming: 4 bases; junction bases outside the gene matches: 6. CDR3 length equals 15 residues. Germline values: CDR1 MGHDK, CDR2 SYGVNS. The CDR3 DNA sequence: TGTGCCAGCAGTGATGGCGGGAGGGCCTCAGAGACCCAGTACTTC. Amino acids: CASSDGGRASETQYF. Looking up the rest from reference TRBV25-1 and TRBJ2-5 gives the full variable domain: EADIYQTPRYLVIGTGKKITLECSQTMGHDKMYWYQQDPGMELHLIHYSYGVNSTEKGDLSSESTVSRIRTEHFPLTLESARPSHTSQYLCASSDGGRASETQYFGPGTRLLVL.

Here the CDR3 reads CSARPRGFNEQYF. The CDR3 DNA reads as TGCAGTGCTAGACCCCGAGGGTTCAACGAGCAGTACTTC. The chain carries TRBV20-1 and TRBJ2-7, with D possibly TRBD2 on 5 matching bases. CDR3 size: 13 residues. Germline V CDR1 and CDR2: DFQATT, SNEGSKA (reference sequence). V lost 2 bases to trimming and J lost 5 bases, with 13 bases between them.

The rearrangement links TRBV18 to TRBJ2-7, with D unclear. CDR1 is KGHSH and CDR2 is LQKENI in the germline V gene. This CDR3 spans 16 amino acids. Trimming shortened V by 6 bases and J by 3 bases, and 21 bases separated the two germline ends. The CDR3 nucleotides read TGTGCCAGCTCGTCCCTGGGCGGCCGGGCGGACTACGAGCAGTACTTC. It translates to CASSSLGGRADYEQYF.

This clonotype was seen ten or more times. The rearrangement uses TRBV25-1 and TRBJ1-1; no clear D gene. The CDR3 is made up of 11 amino acids. V was cut by 8 bases and J by 4 bases, with 8 bases left in between. Germline-derived CDR1 and CDR2 are MGHDK and SYGVNS. The CDR3, as DNA: TGTGCCAGCCAAAGGGTCACTGAAGCTTTCTTT. Encoded protein: CASQRVTEAFF.

The chain has TRBV27 and TRBJ2-7, with TRBD1 matching 7 bases. The CDR3 totals 13 residues. CDR1 MNHEY and CDR2 SMNVEV come from the germline V gene (reference sequence). Trimming removed 5 bases from V and 3 bases from J; junction bases left unmatched: 4. As DNA, the CDR3 is TGTGCCAGCAGTACGACAGGGAACTACGAGCAGTACTTC. Translating gives CASSTTGNYEQYF.

In this sample, this clonotype turned up many times. The chain employs TRBV27 and TRBJ1-2, with D possibly matching TRBD1 (5 bases). V dropped 4 bases and J dropped 4 bases, with 19 bases sitting between them. The germline gives CDR1 MNHEY, CDR2 SMNVEV (reference sequence). The CDR3 extends over 16 amino acids. This CDR3 reads CASSSGERLPIYGYTF. The CDR3 bases are TGTGCCAGCAGTTCGGGGGAGAGGCTCCCAATCTATGGCTACACCTTC.

The sample holds many counts of this clonotype. For the CDR3, the DNA is TGTGCCAGTTCCGGGCAAACAGGGGCCACTGAAGCTTTCTTT. Protein product: CASSGQTGATEAFF. The chain recombines TRBV28 with TRBJ1-1, with 7 bases matching TRBD1. The CDR3 length is 14 residues. The junction had 11 bases not matched to a gene; V was cut back by 9 bases and J by 4 bases. Germline CDR1 reads MDHEN; CDR2 reads SYDVKM.

This clonotype has a count of ten or more. The gene calls are TRBV28 and TRBJ1-3; 8 bases line up with TRBD1. Germline V gene lookup returns CDR1 MDHEN and CDR2 SYDVKM. The J segment lost 0 bases and the V segment lost 5 bases, leaving 9 bases of the junction unmatched. This CDR3 spans 17 amino acids. The CDR3 here is CASSPGGTGHSGNTIYF. CDR3 nucleotide sequence: TGTGCCAGCAGTCCCGGGGGGACAGGACACTCTGGAAACACCATATATTTT.

There are many counts of this clonotype. This rearrangement joins TRBV24-1 to TRBJ2-5, with TRBD1 as a possible D gene (7 bases). V was clipped by 4 bases and J by 5 bases, with 16 bases between them. This CDR3 is built from 15 residues. Germline values: CDR1 KGHDR, CDR2 SFDVKD. The CDR3 protein is CATSEPDREVETQYF. The CDR3 bases are TGTGCCACCAGTGAACCCGACAGGGAGGTTGAGACCCAGTACTTC.

The J gene is TRBJ1-6, the V gene TRBV9; D gene unclear. The CDR3 loop spans 15 amino acids. Trimming removed 3 bases at V and 0 bases at J, with 7 bases between. Germline CDR1 and CDR2: SGDLS and YYNGEE. The chain's CDR3 is CASSAPGSYNSPLHF. The DNA of the CDR3 is TGTGCCAGCAGCGCCCCAGGCTCCTATAATTCACCCCTCCACTTT.

This clonotype was recorded at least ten times. The V call is TRBV6-5, the J call TRBJ2-5; TRBD2 agrees at 7 bases. This CDR3 spans 15 amino acids. The junction had 4 bases not matched to a gene; V was cut back by 0 bases and J by 3 bases. Germline lookup yields CDR1 MNHEY and CDR2 SVGAGI. This CDR3 reads CASSYSTREKETQYF. As DNA, the CDR3 is TGTGCCAGCAGTTACTCGACGCGGGAGAAAGAGACCCAGTACTTC.

This clonotype has at least ten counts. The V gene is TRBV6-5, the J gene TRBJ2-5; 7 bases align to TRBD1. The CDR3 totals 13 residues. Germline V gives CDR1 MNHEY, CDR2 SVGAGI. Germline trimming cut 6 bases from V and 1 base from J; bases unmatched to any gene: 2. CDR3 region: CASSGTVQETQYF. CDR3 bases: TGTGCCAGCAGCGGGACAGTCCAAGAGACCCAGTACTTC.

This clonotype was observed many times. The CDR3 spells CSASPSSSYEQYF. CDR3 coding DNA: TGCAGTGCTAGCCCAAGTAGCTCCTACGAGCAGTACTTC. V gene TRBV20-1 combines with J gene TRBJ2-7; D uncertain. V lost 3 bases and J lost 0, with 9 bases in between. This CDR3 comprises 13 residues. CDR1 DFQATT and CDR2 SNEGSKA come from the germline V gene (reference sequence).